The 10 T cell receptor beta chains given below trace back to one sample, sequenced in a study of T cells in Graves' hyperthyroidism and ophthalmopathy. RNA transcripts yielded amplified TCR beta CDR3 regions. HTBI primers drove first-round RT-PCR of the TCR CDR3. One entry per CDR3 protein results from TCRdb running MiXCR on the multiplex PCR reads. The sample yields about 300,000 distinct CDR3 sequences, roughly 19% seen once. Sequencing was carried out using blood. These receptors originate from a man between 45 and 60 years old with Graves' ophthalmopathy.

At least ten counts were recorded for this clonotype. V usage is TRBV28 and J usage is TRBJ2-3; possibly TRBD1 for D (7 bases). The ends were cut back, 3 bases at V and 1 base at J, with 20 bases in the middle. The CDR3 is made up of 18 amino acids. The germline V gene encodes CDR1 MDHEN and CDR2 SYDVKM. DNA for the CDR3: TGTGCCAGCAGTTTTCTTCTTGGAGGGGGCGAGGGCACAGATACGCAGTATTTT. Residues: CASSFLLGGGEGTDTQYF.

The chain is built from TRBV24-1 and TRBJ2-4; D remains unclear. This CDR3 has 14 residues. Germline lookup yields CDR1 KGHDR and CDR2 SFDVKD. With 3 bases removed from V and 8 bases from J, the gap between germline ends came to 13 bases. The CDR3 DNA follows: TGTGCCACCAGTGATGCTCGGATCAACGACATTCAGTACTTC. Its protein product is CATSDARINDIQYF.

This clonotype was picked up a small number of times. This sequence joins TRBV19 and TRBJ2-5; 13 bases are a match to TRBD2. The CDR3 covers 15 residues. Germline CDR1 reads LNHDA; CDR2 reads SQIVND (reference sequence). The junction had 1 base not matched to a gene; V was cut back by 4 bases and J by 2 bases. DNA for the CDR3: TGTGCCAGTAGTAAGGGACTAGCGGGACAAGAGACCCAGTACTTC. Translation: CASSKGLAGQETQYF.

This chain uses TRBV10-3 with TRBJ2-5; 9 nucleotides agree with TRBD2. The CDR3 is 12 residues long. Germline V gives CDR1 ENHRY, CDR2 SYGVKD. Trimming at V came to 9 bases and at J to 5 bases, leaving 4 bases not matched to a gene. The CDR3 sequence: CAMSTSGETQYF. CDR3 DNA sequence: TGTGCCATGTCGACTAGCGGCGAGACCCAGTACTTC.

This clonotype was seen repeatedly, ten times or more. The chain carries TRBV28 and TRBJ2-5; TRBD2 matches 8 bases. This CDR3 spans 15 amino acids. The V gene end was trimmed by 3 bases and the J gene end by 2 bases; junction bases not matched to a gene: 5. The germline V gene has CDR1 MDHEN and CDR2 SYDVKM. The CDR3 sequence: CASSFLTSGQETQYF. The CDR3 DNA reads TGTGCCAGCAGTTTCCTTACTAGCGGACAAGAGACCCAGTACTTC.

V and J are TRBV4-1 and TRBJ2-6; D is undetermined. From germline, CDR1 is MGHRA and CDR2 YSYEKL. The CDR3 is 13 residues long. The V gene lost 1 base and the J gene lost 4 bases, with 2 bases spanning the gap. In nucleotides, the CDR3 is TGCGCCAGCAGCCAAGTCGGGGCCAACGTCCTGACTTTC. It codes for CASSQVGANVLTF.

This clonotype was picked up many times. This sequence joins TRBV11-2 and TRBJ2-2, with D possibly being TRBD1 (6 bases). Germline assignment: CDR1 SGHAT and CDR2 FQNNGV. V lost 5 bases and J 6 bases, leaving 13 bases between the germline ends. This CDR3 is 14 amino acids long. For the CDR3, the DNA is TGTGCCAGCAGCACCATAACAGGGCCCGGGGAGCTGTTTTTT. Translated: CASSTITGPGELFF.

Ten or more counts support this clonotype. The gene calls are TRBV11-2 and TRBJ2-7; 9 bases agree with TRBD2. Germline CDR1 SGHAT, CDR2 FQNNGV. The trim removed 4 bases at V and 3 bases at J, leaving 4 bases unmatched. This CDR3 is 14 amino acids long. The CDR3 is CASSSLAGIYEQYF. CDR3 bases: TGTGCCAGCAGCTCTCTAGCGGGGATCTACGAGCAGTACTTC.

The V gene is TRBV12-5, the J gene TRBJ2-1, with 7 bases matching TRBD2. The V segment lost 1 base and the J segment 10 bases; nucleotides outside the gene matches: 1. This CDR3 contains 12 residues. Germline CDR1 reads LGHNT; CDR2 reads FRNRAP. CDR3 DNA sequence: TGTGCTAGTGGTTTGGAAGCGGGAGAGCAGTTCTTC. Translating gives CASGLEAGEQFF.

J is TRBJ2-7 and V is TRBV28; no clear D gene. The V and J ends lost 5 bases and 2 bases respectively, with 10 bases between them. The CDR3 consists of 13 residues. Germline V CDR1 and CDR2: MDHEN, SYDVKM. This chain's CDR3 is CASSPHGTYEQYF. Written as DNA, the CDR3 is TGTGCCAGCAGTCCCCACGGCACCTACGAGCAGTACTTC. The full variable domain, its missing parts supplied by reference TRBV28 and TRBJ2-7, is DVKVTQSSRYLVKRTGEKVFLECVQDMDHENMFWYRQDPGLGLRLIYFSYDVKMKEKGDIPEGYSVSREKKERFSLILESASTNQTSMYLCASSPHGTYEQYFGPGTRLTVT.